The 7 T cell receptor beta chains below come from one sample, sequenced in a study of blood T cell repertoires in COVID-19. TCRdb's copy holds only in-frame clones and misses some; the assay was immunoSEQ multiplex PCR. The repertoire has some 99,000 clones, approximately 90% of them found once; the top ten carry 4.5%. The source material was peripheral blood. The receptors derive from a man between 70 and 80 years old with acute or convalescent COVID-19.

The V gene is TRBV4-1, the J gene TRBJ2-5; perhaps TRBD1 as D (5 bases). Germline CDR1 MGHRA, CDR2 YSYEKL. The CDR3 loop spans 14 amino acids. Trimming took off 5 bases at V and 7 bases at J, with 17 bases between the two ends. CDR3 protein: CASSSTAIPGTQYF. The CDR3, as DNA: TGCGCCAGCAGCTCGACAGCCATCCCGGGGACCCAGTACTTC.

This clone was recorded only once. The chain uses TRBV19 and TRBJ2-3, with 8 bases that match TRBD2. The CDR3 has 14 amino acids. With 6 bases clipped from V and 1 base from J, the junction kept 3 bases outside the gene matches. From germline, CDR1 is LNHDA and CDR2 SQIVND (reference sequence). The CDR3, as DNA: TGTGCCAGTAGAATTAGCGGGGGCACAGATACGCAGTATTTT. Its protein product is CASRISGGTDTQYF.

The chain couples TRBV28 to TRBJ1-6, with D maybe TRBD1 (6 bases). Germline loops: CDR1 MDHEN, CDR2 SYDVKM. V lost 6 bases, J lost 7 bases, and 13 bases lay in between. The CDR3 covers 14 residues. CDR3 region: CASRHPGENSPLHF. The CDR3, as DNA: TGTGCCAGCAGGCACCCAGGGGAAAATTCACCCCTCCACTTT.

The V call is TRBV6-5, the J call TRBJ1-2; D is perhaps TRBD1 (6 bases). V lost 6 bases and J lost 7, with 21 bases in between. This CDR3 has 15 amino acids. The germline V gene encodes CDR1 MNHEY and CDR2 SVGAGI. Here the CDR3 reads CASRTQGATWGGYTF. CDR3 in DNA: TGTGCCAGCAGGACACAGGGAGCGACTTGGGGTGGCTACACCTTC.

This clone was detected once. The chain links TRBV18 to TRBJ1-2, with 8 bases identical to TRBD1. Unmatched junction bases numbered 7, after V lost 3 bases and J lost 7 bases. The V gene's germline CDR1 is KGHSH and CDR2 LQKENI. The CDR3 is 14 amino acids. The CDR3 protein is CASSPNTGGGGYTF. The DNA for the CDR3 is TGTGCCAGCTCACCTAACACAGGGGGTGGTGGCTACACCTTC.

The V and J genes are TRBV2 and TRBJ1-1, with D possibly TRBD1 on 6 matching bases. This CDR3 comprises 13 residues. V lost 3 bases and J lost 1, with 6 bases in between. Per germline, CDR1 SNHLY and CDR2 FYNNEI. This CDR3 reads CASSDRGNTEAFF. The CDR3 DNA reads TGTGCCAGCAGTGACAGGGGGAACACTGAAGCTTTCTTT. The complete variable domain, with remaining parts taken from reference TRBV2 and TRBJ1-1, reads EPEVTQTPSHQVTQMGQEVILRCVPISNHLYFYWYRQILGQKVEFLVSFYNNEISEKSEIFDDQFSVERPDGSNFTLKIRSTKLEDSAMYFCASSDRGNTEAFFGQGTRLTVV.

This clone appeared once. This chain joins TRBV29-1 and TRBJ1-1; unclear D gene. The V gene lost 6 bases and the J gene lost 0 bases, with 8 bases spanning the gap. In germline, CDR1 is SQVTM, CDR2 ANQGSEA. The CDR3 covers 12 residues. The CDR3 sequence: CSVGLMNTEAFF. The CDR3 DNA is TGCAGCGTCGGGTTAATGAACACTGAAGCTTTCTTT.